The 8 T cell receptor beta chains below come from one sample, sequenced in a study of blood T cell repertoires in COVID-19. TCRdb's table, derived via immunoSEQ multiplex PCR, lists solely in-frame clones and lacks some. Here the sample spans fewer than 250,000 clones, 65% to 85% being singletons. Sequenced input: peripheral blood. The receptors originated from a human donor in a cohort sampled during active COVID-19.

V usage is TRBV29-1 and J usage is TRBJ1-1, with a tentative D call TRBD1 (6 bases). V was cut by 7 bases and J by 5 bases, with 17 bases left in between. Germline CDR1 is SQVTM and CDR2 is ANQGSEA. This CDR3 is built from 13 residues. The DNA for the CDR3 is TGCAGCGGGCGCACAGGGTCGAGGACTGAAGCTTTCTTT. The encoded protein is CSGRTGSRTEAFF.

This chain joins TRBV24-1 and TRBJ2-6; 7 positions agree with TRBD1. Germline V gene lookup returns CDR1 KGHDR and CDR2 SFDVKD. CDR3 size: 14 residues. The ends lost 4 bases at V and 4 bases at J; junction bases unmatched: 0. The CDR3 here is CATSEGQGANVLTF. Written as DNA, the CDR3 is TGTGCCACCAGTGAGGGACAGGGGGCCAACGTCCTGACTTTC.

The chain is built from TRBV3-1 (or the pseudogene TRBV3-2) and TRBJ2-7; 11 bases are a match to TRBD1. Germline V lookup: CDR1 LGHDT, CDR2 YNNKEL (reference sequence). The CDR3 is 15 residues long. With V trimmed by 1 base and J by 2 bases, 1 base remained unmatched. The CDR3: CASSQGTGGTYEQYF. CDR3 nucleotides: TGTGCCAGCAGCCAAGGGACAGGGGGCACCTACGAGCAGTACTTC.

The gene calls are TRBV19 and TRBJ2-2; a weak D match, TRBD1 (5 bases). The V and J ends lost 7 bases and 6 bases respectively, with 18 bases between them. Germline V gene sequence: CDR1 LNHDA, CDR2 SQIVND (reference sequence). This CDR3 has 15 residues. The CDR3 region has the DNA TGTGCCAGTACCCCCGAAGGGGATCAGTCCGGGGAGCTGTTTTTT. Protein sequence: CASTPEGDQSGELFF.

This chain joins TRBV4-1 and TRBJ1-2; D is possibly TRBD1 (6 bases). Per germline, CDR1 MGHRA and CDR2 YSYEKL. This CDR3 region has 16 residues. V dropped 3 bases and J dropped 0 bases, with 14 bases sitting between them. The CDR3 sequence: CASSHKQGASNYGYTF. The CDR3 DNA follows: TGCGCCAGCAGCCACAAACAGGGCGCCTCTAACTATGGCTACACCTTC.

This chain joins TRBV12-3 or TRBV12-4 and TRBJ1-3; D not resolved. V was shortened by 7 bases and J by 0 bases, with 7 bases between the two germline ends. The CDR3 totals 13 residues. CDR3 nucleotide sequence: TGTGCCAGCACCGGGTCCTCTGGAAACACCATATATTTT. It yields the protein CASTGSSGNTIYF.

The CDR3 loop is CASSLKGLAGAETQYF. The CDR3 bases are TGTGCCAGCAGCCTAAAGGGACTAGCGGGAGCGGAGACCCAGTACTTC. The gene calls are TRBV5-6 and TRBJ2-5, with 14 positions matching TRBD2. Per germline, CDR1 SGHDT and CDR2 YYEEEE. V shed 4 bases, J shed 5 bases, and the junction held 7 bases outside the gene matches. The CDR3 totals 16 residues.

Concerning this clone itself: The sample holds other DNA sequences that translate to the same CDR3. V usage is TRBV5-6 and J usage is TRBJ2-2, with D possibly TRBD2 on 6 matching bases. This CDR3 contains 16 residues. CDR1 and CDR2 (germline): SGHDT, YYEEEE. V dropped 0 bases and J dropped 2 bases, with 11 bases sitting between them. The CDR3, as DNA: TGTGCCAGCAGCTTGGGGCTGGCGGGAAACACCGGGGAGCTGTTTTTT. It encodes CASSLGLAGNTGELFF.